The 16 T cell receptor beta chains presented below share a single source sample, sequenced in a study of CD8+ T cells in alopecia areata. Treatment of the sample: oral pan-JAK inhibitor, 5-10 mg twice daily. RNA was extracted and reverse transcribed into cDNA as the sequencing template. Assay used: immunoSEQ multiplex PCR; TCRdb lists only in-frame clones, some missing. The table has about 280,000 clones, 58% seen once. Sequenced material: CD4+ T cells sorted from blood, taken at week 24, from a patient treated with tofacitinib. These receptors were obtained from a human donor with alopecia areata.

There are a few counts of this clone. The sample contains more than one DNA sequence encoding this CDR3. The V and J genes are TRBV7-2 and TRBJ1-3, with 7 positions matching TRBD1. Trimming cost V 0 bases and J 0 bases; bases outside gene matches: 2. Germline CDR1 reads SGHTA; CDR2 reads FQGNSA. CDR3 length: 16 amino acids. CDR3 residues: CASSLARTGSGNTIYF. As DNA, the CDR3 is TGTGCCAGCAGCTTAGCGCGGACAGGCTCTGGAAACACCATATATTTT.

This chain uses TRBV6-1 with TRBJ1-2; 8 bases fit TRBD1. V trimming: 6 bases; J trimming: 3 bases; junction bases outside the gene matches: 3. The CDR3 spans 13 residues. Germline lookup yields CDR1 MNHNS and CDR2 SASEGT. CDR3 DNA sequence: TGTGCCAGCAGCCGGGGACAGGACTATGGCTACACCTTC. It encodes CASSRGQDYGYTF.

A few counts support this clone. The chain employs TRBV29-1 and TRBJ2-5, with TRBD1 as a possible D gene (5 bases). Deletions cut 2 bases from V and 2 bases from J, with 6 bases between. The CDR3 has 12 amino acids. The germline V gene has CDR1 SQVTM and CDR2 ANQGSEA. In DNA, the CDR3 is TGCAGCGTTGAACAGGGACAAGAGACCCAGTACTTC. Its translation: CSVEQGQETQYF.

For this clone: Other DNA sequences in this specimen translate into the identical CDR3. V gene TRBV30 combines with J gene TRBJ2-5; D is ambiguous. The germline CDR1 and CDR2 sequences are GTSNPN and SVGIG (reference sequence). Deletions cut 0 bases from V and 4 bases from J, with 6 bases between. CDR3 length: 12 amino acids. CDR3 DNA sequence: TGTGCCTGGAGTGTGGCAGTAGAGACCCAGTACTTC. This encodes CAWSVAVETQYF.

This clone was found a few times. The genes are TRBV7-2 and TRBJ1-5; no firm D call. Germline CDR1 reads SGHTA; CDR2 reads FQGNSA. CDR3 size: 13 residues. Trimming stripped 1 base from V and 5 bases from J, with 6 bases between. Here the CDR3 reads CASSLVVDQPQHF. The CDR3 DNA sequence: TGTGCCAGCAGCTTAGTGGTTGATCAGCCCCAGCATTTT.

The sample holds one count of this clone. The chain has TRBV7-2 and TRBJ2-3; 8 nucleotides align to TRBD1. Germline loops: CDR1 SGHTA, CDR2 FQGNSA. The CDR3 totals 15 residues. The J segment lost 4 bases and the V segment lost 4 bases, leaving 7 bases of the junction unmatched. The chain's CDR3 is CASSWRQGYSDTQYF. The CDR3 DNA is TGTGCCAGCAGCTGGAGACAGGGGTACTCAGATACGCAGTATTTT.

This chain connects TRBV29-1 to TRBJ2-5, with D possibly called TRBD1 or TRBD2 (6 bases each). The DNA end lines up better with TRBJ2-7; the J call may be wrong. The CDR3 is made up of 14 amino acids. Germline loops: CDR1 SQVTM, CDR2 ANQGSEA. CDR3 nucleotides: TGCAGCGTCCTCTACCTGGGGGGCGGCGACGAGCAGTACTTC. Protein: CSVLYLGGGDEQYF.

Note on this clone: Other DNA sequences in this specimen translate into the identical CDR3. The J gene is TRBJ2-3, the V gene TRBV5-1; TRBD1 is a possible D gene (6 bases). This CDR3 has 15 residues. V lost 0 bases to trimming and J lost 1 base, with 9 bases between them. CDR1 and CDR2 (germline): SGHRS, YFSETQ. The CDR3 sequence is CASSLEAGGTDTQYF. The CDR3 nucleotides read TGCGCCAGCAGCTTGGAAGCAGGGGGCACAGATACGCAGTATTTT.

A few counts support this clone. The same CDR3 can be traced to other DNA sequences in this sample. CDR3 amino acids: CSVEVYTEAFF. CDR3 bases: TGCAGCGTTGAAGTCTACACTGAAGCTTTCTTT. The J gene is TRBJ1-1, the V gene TRBV29-1; D gene ambiguous. This CDR3 contains 11 residues. From germline, CDR1 is SQVTM and CDR2 ANQGSEA. V was shortened by 1 base and J by 3 bases, with 3 bases between the two germline ends.

This rearrangement joins TRBV2 to TRBJ1-2; 8 nucleotides align to TRBD1. This CDR3 spans 14 amino acids. V dropped 3 bases and J dropped 3; count of bases not matched to a gene: 3. Germline values: CDR1 SNHLY, CDR2 FYNNEI. CDR3 sequence (DNA): TGTGCCAGCAGTGACCAGGGGGCGGACTATGGCTACACCTTC. It is translated as CASSDQGADYGYTF.

The chain joins TRBV6-5 to TRBJ2-7; D not resolved. This CDR3 spans 11 amino acids. Germline values: CDR1 MNHEY, CDR2 SVGAGI. Trimming cost V 7 bases and J 2 bases, with 6 bases left between them. CDR3: CASTGAYEQYF. CDR3 DNA: TGTGCCAGCACCGGCGCCTACGAGCAGTACTTC.

Only a few counts were recorded for this clone. V usage is TRBV27 and J usage is TRBJ2-7; D unresolved. Trimming took off 4 bases at V and 6 bases at J, with 13 bases between the two ends. Germline loops: CDR1 MNHEY, CDR2 SMNVEV (reference sequence). The CDR3 is 13 residues long. The CDR3 loop is CASSSASWGEQYF. The DNA of the CDR3 is TGTGCCAGCAGTTCCGCCTCGTGGGGCGAGCAGTACTTC.

The CDR3 protein is CASSQAWGANSPLHF. Here the CDR3 DNA reads TGCGCCAGCAGCCAAGCATGGGGGGCTAATTCACCCCTCCACTTT. The V gene is TRBV4-1, the J gene TRBJ1-6; D might be TRBD1 (6 bases). The CDR3 is 15 amino acids. V was cut by 1 base and J by 6 bases, with 10 bases left in between. Germline CDR1 reads MGHRA; CDR2 reads YSYEKL.

The chain recombines TRBV28 with TRBJ2-7, with D possibly being TRBD1 (6 bases). This CDR3 region has 15 residues. V was trimmed by 6 bases and J by 0 bases, leaving 15 bases between them. CDR1 is MDHEN, CDR2 SYDVKM, per germline. In DNA, the CDR3 is TGTGCCAGCAGAACCGACAGGTCTAGCTCCTACGAGCAGTACTTC. Translating it yields CASRTDRSSSYEQYF.

The chain recombines TRBV14 with TRBJ1-1; D perhaps matches TRBD1 (5 bases). This CDR3 is 13 amino acids long. V was shortened by 1 base and J by 4 bases, with 7 bases between the two germline ends. Germline lookup yields CDR1 SGHDN and CDR2 FVKESK. The CDR3 region has the DNA TGTGCCAGCAGCCAAGTACAGGCCACTGAAGCTTTCTTT. Translation gives CASSQVQATEAFF.

A few counts support this clone. This chain connects TRBV11-2 to TRBJ2-3; 10 bases match TRBD2. The CDR3 covers 16 residues. The trim removed 5 bases at V and 4 bases at J, leaving 9 bases unmatched. Germline lookup yields CDR1 SGHAT and CDR2 FQNNGV. CDR3 DNA sequence: TGTGCCAGCAGCGTTCGCGGTAGCGGGGGGCCAGATACGCAGTATTTT. Encoded protein: CASSVRGSGGPDTQYF.